This T cell receptor beta chain was found in a study of blood T cell repertoires in COVID-19. Study context: COVID-19 samples, acute and convalescent, were from the United States, Italy and Spain. From T cells, B-cell-depleted T cells, or PBMCs came the material, which was cDNA or gDNA.

Looked up from germline, CDR1 is MGHRA and CDR2 is YSYEKL. The CDR3 length is 17 residues. The J segment lost 8 bases and the V segment lost 0 bases, leaving 13 bases of the junction unmatched. Authors' data handling: The authors estimated nucleated cell counts from reference gene primer amplification. This table comes from immunoSEQ multiplex PCR, and its TCRdb copy is limited to in-frame clones, with some not included. V and J calls and clone size follow that table, whereas D and trimming were derived from the DNA. The table lists about 170,000 clones, around four fifths of them singletons. The clonotype originates from a woman at least 80 years old with acute or convalescent COVID-19. The chain is built from TRBV4-1 and TRBJ2-1, with 7 bases aligning to TRBD2. The specimen was peripheral blood. CDR3 residues: CASSQDRREWGLDEQFF. The CDR3 DNA reads TGCGCCAGCAGCCAAGATAGGCGGGAGTGGGGTTTGGATGAGCAGTTCTTC.